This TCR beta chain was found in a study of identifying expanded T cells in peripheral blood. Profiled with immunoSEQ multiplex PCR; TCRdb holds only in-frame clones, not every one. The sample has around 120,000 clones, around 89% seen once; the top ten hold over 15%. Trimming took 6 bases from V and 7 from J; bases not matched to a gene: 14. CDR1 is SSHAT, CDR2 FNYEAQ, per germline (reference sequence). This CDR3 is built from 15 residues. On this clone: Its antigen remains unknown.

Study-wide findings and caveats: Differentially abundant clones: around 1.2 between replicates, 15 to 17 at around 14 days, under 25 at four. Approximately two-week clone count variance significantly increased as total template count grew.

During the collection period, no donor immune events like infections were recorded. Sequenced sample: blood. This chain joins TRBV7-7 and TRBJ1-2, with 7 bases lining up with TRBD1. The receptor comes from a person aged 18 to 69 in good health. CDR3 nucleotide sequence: TGTGCCAGCAGTCCAACAGGGGCTCACCCCTCTGGCTACACCTTC. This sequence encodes CASSPTGAHPSGYTF.